This is a list of T cell receptor beta chains from one sample in a study of OX40 agonist ivuxolimab in advanced cancers. Only in-frame clones appear in the TCRdb table, and some are missing; sequencing was by immunoSEQ multiplex PCR. The profile covers roughly 63,000 clones, with nearly 90% appearing a single time and more than 10% taken by the ten largest. Material: CD4+ or CD8+ T cells sorted from blood, obtained in a trial of the OX40 agonist ivuxolimab. The receptors come from an adult with an advanced solid tumor such as melanoma, head and neck, liver or kidney cancer. CDR3s include the opening cysteine and the closing phenylalanine or tryptophan. A D gene is named only where the DNA matches it firmly.

NA	TRBJ1-4	TRBV7-9	CASSLALMGSTNEKLFF
NA	TRBJ2-3	TRBV10-1	CASSDHSTSTDTQYF
NA	TRBJ1-4	TRBV28	CASSRTGSLAEKLFF
TRBD1	TRBJ1-6	TRBV30	CAWSRDSSNSPLHF
NA	TRBJ2-7	TRBV19	CASSTREVSYEQYF
NA	TRBJ1-1	TRBV30	CAWSIGNTEAFF
NA	TRBJ2-7	TRBV27	CASSLTSDYEQYF
TRBD1	TRBJ2-1	TRBV5-6	CASSLGGQFLSYNEQFF
TRBD1	TRBJ1-2	TRBV30	CAWSHRTGNYGYTF
NA	TRBJ1-1	TRBV2	CASSEMEGYTEAFF
TRBD1	TRBJ1-4	TRBV11-2	CASSLETGGEKLFF
NA	TRBJ2-1	TRBV9	CASSVGGPSYNEQFF
TRBD2	TRBJ2-7	TRBV14	CASSLGLAGGREQYF
NA	TRBJ2-2	TRBV4-1	CASSQEGVTGSVTGELFF
TRBD2	TRBJ2-1	TRBV7-6	CASSLNDGGSNEQFF
TRBD1	TRBJ1-6	TRBV2	CASSLGQGYSPLHF
NA	TRBJ1-1	TRBV7-6	CASSLEVGGVVAPEAFF
TRBD2	TRBJ2-7	TRBV6-6	CASSYIAGGPLYEQYF
TRBD1	TRBJ2-5	TRBV6-5	CASSSMGQQETQYF
NA	TRBJ2-7	TRBV11-2	CASSSPQGDSYEQYF
NA	TRBJ2-5	TRBV29-1	CSAIRETQYF
TRBD2	TRBJ2-5	TRBV29-1	CSVRGTSGGWETQYF
NA	TRBJ2-2	TRBV5-1	CASSLGGIPNTGELFF
NA	TRBJ1-3	TRBV27	CASSLAGSGNTIYF
TRBD1	TRBJ2-7	TRBV5-6	CASSPERSDRAPYEQYF
NA	TRBJ1-2	TRBV30	CAWSGTGYGYTF
TRBD1	TRBJ2-6	TRBV7-9	CASSTSRIEQGAGANVLTF
NA	TRBJ1-1	TRBV7-9	CASSTGGVNTEAFF
TRBD2	TRBJ2-1	TRBV9	CASSVSGRAFNEQFF
NA	TRBJ2-5	TRBV4-2	CASSQQAPKDRYPNF
TRBD1	TRBJ1-2	TRBV27	CASSSTGGWDGYTF
TRBD2	TRBJ2-1	TRBV6-5	CASSYGTTYNEQFF
NA	TRBJ2-7	TRBV6-6	CASSYSPYEQYF
NA	TRBJ2-7	TRBV5-1	CASSLDDYEQYF
NA	TRBJ2-6	TRBV19	CASRNVYTDSGANVLTF
NA	TRBJ2-7	TRBV7-9	CASSETASYEQYF
NA	TRBJ2-7	TRBV10-2	CASSEGYEQYF
NA	TRBJ2-1	TRBV19	CASSIFGISYNEQFF
NA	TRBJ1-1	TRBV20-1	CSARQIEAFF
NA	TRBJ1-2	TRBV5-4	CASSLSAAYGYTF
TRBD2	TRBJ2-5	TRBV18	CASSPQPSGGPTGVETQYF
NA	TRBJ1-1	TRBV11-2	CASSPEGFEAFF
NA	TRBJ1-5	TRBV6-1	CATGGTQPQHF
TRBD2	TRBJ2-7	TRBV4-1	CASSQELAGSYEQYF
NA	TRBJ1-1	TRBV19	CASSIVGRLNTEAFF
TRBD1	TRBJ2-7	TRBV7-9	CASSTPGQSYEQYF
NA	TRBJ1-2	TRBV2	CASKGRAAGAGPHGYTF
TRBD1	TRBJ2-2	TRBV6-1	CASRSSTGDTGELFF
NA	TRBJ2-7	TRBV28	CASSPGRRGPFEQYF
NA	TRBJ2-7	TRBV6-1	CASSERGGGSYEQYF
NA	TRBJ1-2	TRBV27	CASSLLGLDGYTF
TRBD2	TRBJ2-3	TRBV4-1	CASSQLAGTGDTQYF
NA	TRBJ1-2	TRBV4-1	CASSQGAATNYGYTF